This T cell receptor (beta chain) was recovered during a study of T-cell reconstitution after alpha-beta-depleted transplantation in children. Preparing the TCRbeta library involved the use of unique molecular identifiers. Using its own MiXCR run on the PCR reads, TCRdb lists one record per CDR3 protein. The sample consists of some 500,000 distinct CDR3 sequences, roughly 18% of them appearing once. This clonotype was observed a few times. The source of this sequence is a human donor who donated a stem cell graft to a child with acute lymphoblastic leukemia. This material consisted of PBMCs from the stem cell graft donor, taken from the stem cell graft.

The CDR3 DNA reads as TGCGCCAGCAGTAGTAGCGGAAGGAACACCGGGGAGCTGTTTTTT. Residues: CASSSSGRNTGELFF. The chain couples TRBV5-1 to TRBJ2-2, with a tentative D call TRBD2 (6 bases). V lost 5 bases to trimming and J lost 1 base, with 12 bases between them. Germline V gene sequence: CDR1 SGHRS, CDR2 YFSETQ. This CDR3 has 15 residues.